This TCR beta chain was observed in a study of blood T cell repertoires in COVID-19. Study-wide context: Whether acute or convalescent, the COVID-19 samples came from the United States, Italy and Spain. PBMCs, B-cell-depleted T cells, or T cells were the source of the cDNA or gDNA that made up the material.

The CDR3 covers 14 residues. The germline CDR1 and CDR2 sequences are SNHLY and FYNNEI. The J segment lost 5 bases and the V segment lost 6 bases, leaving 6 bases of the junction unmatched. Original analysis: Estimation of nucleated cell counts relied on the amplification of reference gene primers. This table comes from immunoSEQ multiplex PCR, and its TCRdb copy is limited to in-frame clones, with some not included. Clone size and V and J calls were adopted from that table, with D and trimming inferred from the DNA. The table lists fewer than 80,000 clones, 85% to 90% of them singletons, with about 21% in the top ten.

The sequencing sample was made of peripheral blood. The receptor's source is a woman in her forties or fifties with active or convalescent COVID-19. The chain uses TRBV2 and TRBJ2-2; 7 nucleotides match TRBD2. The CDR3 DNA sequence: TGTGCCAGCAGGTGGACTAGTCGGACCGGGGAGCTGTTTTTT. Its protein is CASRWTSRTGELFF.